A single T cell receptor (beta chain) is shown here with its context. The sample belongs to a study of regulatory T cells in long-lasting Graves disease. The germline V gene has CDR1 GTSNPN and CDR2 SVGIG (reference sequence). This CDR3 is built from 14 residues. V was cut by 5 bases and J by 2 bases, with 12 bases left in between. HTBI primers from iRepertoire and Arm-PCR of CDR3 regions yielded the TCR beta libraries. MiXCR, run by TCRdb on the multiplex PCR reads, gives a single entry per CDR3 protein. The data hold 550,000 to 650,000 distinct CDR3 sequences, with about 16% observed a single time. Time point noted: newly diagnosed GD, antithyroid drugs for less than 3 months. The TCR library was made from RNA that had been extracted from PBMCs in TRIzol. These sequences were also reported in another study, on T cells in Graves' hyperthyroidism and ophthalmopathy. In that study: During a first-round RT-PCR of the TCR CDR3, the HTBI primer set was used. In the blood, most expanded thyroid clonotypes above 0.001 appeared as well.

The receptor comes from a man between 18 and 29 years old with Graves disease. This chain links TRBV30 with TRBJ2-2, with TRBD2 as a possible D gene (5 bases). The source was peripheral blood mononuclear cells (PBMCs), collected at new diagnosis, from a patient treated with antithyroid drugs. Here the CDR3 DNA reads TGTGCCTGGTCCCGACGGGGAAACACCGGGGAGCTGTTTTTT. It codes for CAWSRRGNTGELFF. Based on the CDR3 plus reference TRBV30 and TRBJ2-2, the full variable domain is SQTIHQWPATLVQPVGSPLSLECTVEGTSNPNLYWYRQAAGRGLQLLFYSVGIGQISSEVPQNLSASRPQDRQFILSSKKLLLSDSGFYLCAWSRRGNTGELFFGEGSRLTVL.